This T cell receptor (beta chain) was profiled in a study of T cells after yellow fever vaccination (dated by TCRdb to between 2017 and 2020). With respect to the entire study: Libraries from fractions with low cell numbers were prepared with the SMART-Seq v4 Ultra Low Input RNA kit. Bulk TCR alpha and beta repertoires were sequenced longitudinally to track T-cell clones before and after primary and booster YFV17D yellow fever vaccination. Two healthy male donors made up the cohort, one aged 18 to 29 years and the other aged 30 to 40 years. Bulk PBMC replicates and cell subsets were isolated from blood drawn at multiple timepoints before and after both primary and secondary immunization.

The research as a whole found: Most clones expanded after primary vaccination were re-detected after the booster (around 96% of CD4 and about 88% of CD8), suggesting broad memory maintenance. Because abundant contaminating clonotypes from the bulk population could be contained in FACS-sorted repertoires, computational filtering was required. A small share of clonotypes was detected in both CD4 and CD8 compartments, with the overlap likely arising from convergent recombination. The secondary T-cell response was weaker than the primary response but faster, peaking on day 5 instead of day 15. Only a couple of donors were included in the study, so the extent to which the findings can be generalized is limited.

Counted from cysteine to phenylalanine, this CDR3 has 19 amino acids. Left in the record is the CDR3 DNA by itself, 57 bases read in frame from the first base. Trimming removed 1 base from V and 0 bases from J; the gene matches leave 8 bases unexplained. The germline V gene encodes CDR1 SGHAT and CDR2 FQNNGV. Sequencing instrument: Illumina NovaSeq 6000. TCR cDNA was made using 5'RACE template switching, a step that added a universal primer site and unique molecular identifiers. cDNA synthesis was primed from both the TCR alpha and TCR beta constant segments. Library amplification involved two PCR steps, and the second step added sample barcodes and sequencing adapters. Sequencing of libraries was performed on Illumina HiSeq 2500 (2x100 bp) or NovaSeq (2x150 bp). On the authors' methods: Reads were demultiplexed and collapsed into UMI consensus sequences with MIGEC, and V(D)J alignment was performed with MiXCR. Vaccine-responding clonotypes were identified with edgeR using replicate PBMC samples, with FDR below 0.01 and a log2 fold change above 5 up to day 15 being required. Bulk clonotypes were assigned CD4 or CD8 identity according to which sequenced CD4 or CD8 repertoire held them at higher abundance. Using fastp at Q25 and MiXCR, TCRdb reprocessed the public reads and kept productive beta chains. Rows are combined by CDR3 protein, so each entry shows the most common genes and DNA. The V and J calls follow TCRdb's processing rather than the paper's. The sample yields approximately 260,000 distinct CDR3 sequences; roughly 5.2% were counted once. Roughly 3.5% of the sample comes from the top ten.

The treatment or condition label of this sample denotes: live attenuated yellow fever vaccine strain. PBMCs were isolated from peripheral blood using a standard Ficoll-Paque protocol. Dynabeads CD4 and CD8 positive selection kits were used to isolate CD4 and CD8 T-cell fractions. RNA was extracted with TriZol from bulk PBMCs, CD4 and CD8 fractions, and dextramer-positive and dextramer-negative fractions. This clonotype was seen repeatedly, ten times or more. What antigen it recognizes has not been identified. No base quality values were provided; no much bigger clone lies one nucleotide off. Material: CD4+ T cells sorted from PBMCs, obtained on the day of the yellow fever booster vaccination. The chain couples TRBV11-2 to TRBJ1-5; 11 nucleotides in the junction match TRBD1. The receptor comes from a man between 18 and 35 years old who received the YFV17D yellow fever vaccine. Here is the DNA: TGTGCCAGCAGCTTAGGGGACAGGGGGGACCCTTATAGCAATCAGCCCCAGCATTTT. It is translated as CASSLGDRGDPYSNQPQHF.